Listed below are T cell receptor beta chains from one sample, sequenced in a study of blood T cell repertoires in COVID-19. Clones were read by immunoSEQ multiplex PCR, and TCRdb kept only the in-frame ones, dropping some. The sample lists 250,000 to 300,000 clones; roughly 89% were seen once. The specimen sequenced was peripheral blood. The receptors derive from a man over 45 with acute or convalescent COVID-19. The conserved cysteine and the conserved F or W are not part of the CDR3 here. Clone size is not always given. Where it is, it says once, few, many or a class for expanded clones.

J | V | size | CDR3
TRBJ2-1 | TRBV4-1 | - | ASSQGKQRKAGYNEQF
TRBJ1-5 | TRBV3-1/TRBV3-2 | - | ASSQDTGGLQPQH
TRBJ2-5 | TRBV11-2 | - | ASSYSTAGWEGETQY
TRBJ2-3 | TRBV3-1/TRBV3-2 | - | ASSQDVVRGYTDTQY
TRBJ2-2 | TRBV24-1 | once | ATSDSLAGETGELF
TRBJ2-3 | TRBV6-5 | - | ASSYSWTGGPDTQY
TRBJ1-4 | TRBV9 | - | ASSPGTATNEKLF
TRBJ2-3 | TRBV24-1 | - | ATSDPRQGGTDTQY
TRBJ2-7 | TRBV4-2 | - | ASSQDWSGGVSYEQY
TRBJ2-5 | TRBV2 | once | ASRARDSLETQY
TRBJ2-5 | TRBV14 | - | ASSQGYYRGETQY
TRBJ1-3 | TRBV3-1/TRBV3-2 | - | ASSHAQGSNSGNTIY
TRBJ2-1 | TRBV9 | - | ASSVGRRGGFYNEQF
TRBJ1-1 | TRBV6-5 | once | ASSHLAEAF
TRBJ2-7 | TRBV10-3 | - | AISESWDRGTYEQY
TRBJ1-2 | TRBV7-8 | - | ASSLSGSYGYT
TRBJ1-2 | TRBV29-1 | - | SVEPRGNYGYT
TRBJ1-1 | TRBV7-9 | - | ASSLGSGSELTEAF
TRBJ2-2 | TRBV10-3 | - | AISARPGELF
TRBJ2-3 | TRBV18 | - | ASSPPASGATDTQY
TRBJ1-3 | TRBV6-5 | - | ASRQGSSGNTIY
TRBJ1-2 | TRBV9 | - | ASSPSQANYGYT
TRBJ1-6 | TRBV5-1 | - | ASSFLDSANSPLH
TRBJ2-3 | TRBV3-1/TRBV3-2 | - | ASSFSQDTQY
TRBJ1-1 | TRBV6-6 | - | ASSYSEGGAEAF
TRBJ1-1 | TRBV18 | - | ASSPLNVQGTEAF
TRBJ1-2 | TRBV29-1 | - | SVGNAGTGGDSNYGYT